This T cell receptor (beta chain) was profiled in a study of CD8 T cells in ankylosing spondylitis. Whole-study findings and limits: Seven or eight highly homologous variants formed a TCR beta motif that appeared characteristic of ankylosing spondylitis blood.

A quantitative 5'-RACE method, one with molecular barcodes, was used to make TCR beta libraries. Via MiXCR, TCRdb re-called the 5' RACE reads, giving one row per CDR3 protein. Of fewer than 250,000 distinct CDR3 sequences in the sample, over 9.5% were seen once. The CDR3 is made up of 14 amino acids. Germline CDR1 and CDR2: SGDLS and YYNGEE. This clonotype has ten or more counts. The antigen is not known. The germline gene is not matched at one end of the junction; a read error may be the cause. V is TRBV9 and J is TRBJ2-3; 9 nucleotides agree with TRBD2. The specimen was blood, either unsorted or a sorted T cell fraction (not recorded which). This receptor was identified in a male donor with ankylosing spondylitis or in good health (not recorded which). DNA of the CDR3: TGTGCCACCAGCGGGGGGCCTGGCACAGATACGCAGTATTTT. This gives the protein CATSGGPGTDTQYF.